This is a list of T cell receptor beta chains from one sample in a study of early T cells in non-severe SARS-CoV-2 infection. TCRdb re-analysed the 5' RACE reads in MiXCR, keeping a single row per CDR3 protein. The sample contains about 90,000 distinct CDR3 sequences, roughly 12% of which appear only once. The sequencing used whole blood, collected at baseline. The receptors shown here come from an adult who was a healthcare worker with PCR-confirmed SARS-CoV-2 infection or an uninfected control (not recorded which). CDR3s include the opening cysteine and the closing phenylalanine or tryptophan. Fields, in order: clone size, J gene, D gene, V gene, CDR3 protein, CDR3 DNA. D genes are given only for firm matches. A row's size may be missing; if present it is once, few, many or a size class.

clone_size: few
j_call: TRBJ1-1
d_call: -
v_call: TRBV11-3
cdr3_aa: CASSLATPRNTEVFF
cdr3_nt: TGTGCCAGCAGCTTAGCGACGCCCAGGAACACTGAAGTTTTCTTT

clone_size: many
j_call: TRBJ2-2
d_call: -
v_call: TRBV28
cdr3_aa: CASSRTQNTGELFF
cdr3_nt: TGTGCCAGCAGTCGGACACAGAACACCGGGGAGCTGTTTTTT

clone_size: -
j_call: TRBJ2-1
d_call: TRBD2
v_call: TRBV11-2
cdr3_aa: CASSWSGSSYNEQFF
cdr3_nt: TGTGCCAGCAGTTGGAGCGGGAGCTCCTACAATGAGCAGTTCTTC

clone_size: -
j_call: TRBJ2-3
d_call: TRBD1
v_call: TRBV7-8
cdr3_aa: CASSLNGQGWADTQYF
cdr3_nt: TGTGCCAGCAGCTTAAATGGACAGGGGTGGGCAGATACGCAGTATTTT

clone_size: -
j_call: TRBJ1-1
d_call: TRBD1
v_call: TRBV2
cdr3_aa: CATRGTGGVEGTEAFF
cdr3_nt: TGTGCCACCAGAGGGACAGGCGGCGTTGAAGGAACTGAAGCTTTCTTT

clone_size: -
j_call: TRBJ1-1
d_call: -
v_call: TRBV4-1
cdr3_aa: CASSSQEAGTEAFF
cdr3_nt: TGCGCCAGCAGCTCACAGGAAGCGGGCACTGAAGCTTTCTTT

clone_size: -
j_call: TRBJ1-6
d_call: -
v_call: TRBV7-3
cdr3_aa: CASSLGGNNSPLHF
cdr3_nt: TGTGCCAGCAGCTTGGGGGGCAATAATTCACCCCTCCACTTT

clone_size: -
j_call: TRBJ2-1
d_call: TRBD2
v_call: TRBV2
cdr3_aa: CASSKSGRTLYNEQFF
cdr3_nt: TGTGCCAGCAGTAAAAGCGGGAGAACCCTCTACAATGAGCAGTTCTTC

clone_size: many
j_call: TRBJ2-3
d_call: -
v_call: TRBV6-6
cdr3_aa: CASRAGDQLSTDTQYF
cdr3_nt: TGTGCCAGCAGGGCCGGGGACCAGCTTAGCACAGATACGCAGTATTTT

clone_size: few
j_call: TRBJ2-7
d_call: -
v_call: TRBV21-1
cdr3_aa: CASSKSGFSYEQYF
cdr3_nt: TGTGCCAGCAGCAAATCGGGCTTTTCCTACGAGCAGTACTTC

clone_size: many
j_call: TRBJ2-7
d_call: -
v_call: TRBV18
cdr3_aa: CASSPLGGSSYEQYF
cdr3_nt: TGTGCCAGCTCACCACTGGGGGGCTCCTCCTACGAGCAGTACTTC

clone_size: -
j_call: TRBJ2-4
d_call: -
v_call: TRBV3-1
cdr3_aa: CASSPGILPSKNIQYF
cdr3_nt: TGTGCCAGCAGCCCGGGGATTCTCCCCTCCAAAAACATTCAGTACTTC

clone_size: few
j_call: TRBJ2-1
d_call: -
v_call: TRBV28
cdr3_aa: CASLKDSYNEQFF
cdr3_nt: TGTGCCAGCCTTAAGGACTCCTACAATGAGCAGTTCTTC

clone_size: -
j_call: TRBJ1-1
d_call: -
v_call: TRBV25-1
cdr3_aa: CASTVGDHTEAFF
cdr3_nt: TGTGCCAGCACGGTCGGCGATCACACTGAAGCTTTCTTT

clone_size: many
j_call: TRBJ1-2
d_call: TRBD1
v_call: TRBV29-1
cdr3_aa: CSVEDTGQGYGYTF
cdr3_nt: TGCAGCGTTGAAGATACAGGACAGGGGTATGGCTACACCTTC

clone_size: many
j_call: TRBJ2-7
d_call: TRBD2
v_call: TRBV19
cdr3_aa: CASSTRLAGVSYEQYF
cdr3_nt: TGTGCCAGTAGTACTAGACTAGCGGGGGTCTCCTACGAGCAGTACTTC

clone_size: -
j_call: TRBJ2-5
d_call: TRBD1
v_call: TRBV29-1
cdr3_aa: CSVEDRTGVGETQYF
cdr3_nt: TGCAGCGTTGAAGACCGGACAGGAGTAGGGGAGACCCAGTACTTC

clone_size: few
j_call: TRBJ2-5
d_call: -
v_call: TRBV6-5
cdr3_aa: CASNQDSGEQETQYF
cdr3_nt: TGTGCCAGCAACCAGGACTCTGGGGAACAAGAGACCCAGTACTTC

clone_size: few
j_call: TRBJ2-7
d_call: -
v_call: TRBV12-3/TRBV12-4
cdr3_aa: CASSSRTPPYEQYF
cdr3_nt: TGTGCCAGCAGTTCAAGGACCCCCCCCTACGAGCAGTACTTC

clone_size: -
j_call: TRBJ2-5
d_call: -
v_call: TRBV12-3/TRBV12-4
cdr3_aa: CASSMSTPSQYF
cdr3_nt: TGTGCCAGCAGCATGTCTACTCCTTCCCAGTACTTC

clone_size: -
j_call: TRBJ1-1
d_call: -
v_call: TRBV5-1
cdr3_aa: CASSFDGVGAEAFF
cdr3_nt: TGCGCCAGCAGCTTCGACGGGGTAGGGGCTGAAGCTTTCTTT

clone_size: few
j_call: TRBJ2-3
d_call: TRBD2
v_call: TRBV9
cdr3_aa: CASSPGLAGGRTDTQYF
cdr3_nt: TGTGCCAGCAGCCCGGGACTAGCGGGAGGGCGGACAGATACGCAGTATTTT

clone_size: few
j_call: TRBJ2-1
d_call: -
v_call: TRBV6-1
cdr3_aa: CASSAYEGPEQFF
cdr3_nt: TGTGCCAGCAGTGCGTACGAGGGGCCTGAGCAGTTCTTC

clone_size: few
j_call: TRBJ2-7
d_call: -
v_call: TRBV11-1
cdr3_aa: CASSPEPSYEQYF
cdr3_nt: TGTGCCAGCAGCCCAGAACCCAGCTACGAGCAGTACTTC

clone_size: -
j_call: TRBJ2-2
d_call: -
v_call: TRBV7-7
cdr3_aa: CASSLSMGTGELFF
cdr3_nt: TGTGCTAGCAGCTTATCCATGGGGACCGGGGAGCTGTTTTTT

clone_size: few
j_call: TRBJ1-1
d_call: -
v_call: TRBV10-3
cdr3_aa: CAISETRDTEAFF
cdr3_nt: TGTGCCATCAGTGAAACTAGGGACACTGAAGCTTTCTTT

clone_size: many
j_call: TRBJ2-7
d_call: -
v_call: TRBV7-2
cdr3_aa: CASSWSPAYEQYF
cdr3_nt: TGTGCCAGCAGCTGGTCCCCAGCCTACGAGCAGTACTTC

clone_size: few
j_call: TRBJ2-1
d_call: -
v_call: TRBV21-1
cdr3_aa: CASSAHEGPQGEQFF
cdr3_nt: TGTGCCAGCAGCGCCCACGAGGGGCCCCAGGGGGAGCAGTTCTTC

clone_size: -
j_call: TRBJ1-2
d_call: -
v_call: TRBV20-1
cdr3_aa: CSARSDRTNYGYTF
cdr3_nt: TGCAGTGCCCGTTCCGACAGGACCAACTATGGCTACACCTTC

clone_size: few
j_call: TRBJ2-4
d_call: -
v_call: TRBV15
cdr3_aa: CATSSGGVGLKAKNIQYF
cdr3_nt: TGTGCCACCAGCTCTGGGGGTGTTGGACTGAAAGCCAAAAACATTCAGTACTTC

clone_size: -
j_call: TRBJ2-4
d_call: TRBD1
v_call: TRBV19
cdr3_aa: CASSSLGTGLAKNIQYF
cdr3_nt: TGTGCCAGTAGCTCCCTCGGGACAGGCCTAGCCAAAAACATTCAGTACTTC

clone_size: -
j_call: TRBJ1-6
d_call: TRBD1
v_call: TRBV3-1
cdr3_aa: CASSQDRGWGQRRHNSPLHF
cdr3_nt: TGTGCCAGCAGCCAAGATCGGGGTTGGGGACAGAGGCGGCATAATTCACCCCTCCACTTT

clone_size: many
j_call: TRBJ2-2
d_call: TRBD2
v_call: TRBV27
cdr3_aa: CASKEGLAINTGELFF
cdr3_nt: TGTGCCAGCAAGGAGGGACTAGCGATCAACACCGGGGAGCTGTTTTTT

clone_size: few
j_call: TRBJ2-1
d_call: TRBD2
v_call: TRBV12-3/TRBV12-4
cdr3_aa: CASSRAGPSGAYNEQFF
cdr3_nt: TGTGCCAGCAGCCGTGCTGGTCCTAGCGGGGCGTACAATGAGCAGTTCTTC

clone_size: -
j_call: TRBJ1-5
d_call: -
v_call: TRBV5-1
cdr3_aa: CASSLGQDQPQHF
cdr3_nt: TGCGCCAGCAGCTTGGGACAGGATCAGCCCCAGCATTTT

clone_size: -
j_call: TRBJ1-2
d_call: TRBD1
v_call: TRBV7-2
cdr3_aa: CASSLSIGTAGGYTF
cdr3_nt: TGTGCCAGCAGCTTAAGTATAGGGACAGCAGGTGGCTACACCTTC

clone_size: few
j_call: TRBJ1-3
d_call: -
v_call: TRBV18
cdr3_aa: CASSRKGGRGNTIYF
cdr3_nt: TGTGCCAGCTCGCGGAAGGGGGGACGTGGAAACACCATATATTTT

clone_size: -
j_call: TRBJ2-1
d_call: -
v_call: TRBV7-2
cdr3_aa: CASSSRVVYNEQFF
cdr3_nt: TGTGCCAGCAGTTCAAGGGTTGTCTACAATGAGCAGTTCTTC

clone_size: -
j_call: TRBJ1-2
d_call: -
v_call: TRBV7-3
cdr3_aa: CASSTSGTAGGYTF
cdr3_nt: TGTGCCAGCAGCACCAGCGGGACCGCTGGTGGCTACACCTTC

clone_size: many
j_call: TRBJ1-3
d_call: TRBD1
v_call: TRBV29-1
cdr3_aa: CSADKQGTGNTIYF
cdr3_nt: TGCAGCGCAGATAAACAGGGGACTGGAAACACCATATATTTT

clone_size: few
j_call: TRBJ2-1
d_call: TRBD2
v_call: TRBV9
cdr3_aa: CASSVEAGPTKQFF
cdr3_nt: TGTGCCAGCAGCGTAGAAGCGGGGCCCACAAAGCAGTTCTTC

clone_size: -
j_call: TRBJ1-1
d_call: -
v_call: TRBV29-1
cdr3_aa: CSSQRADTEAFF
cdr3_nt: TGCAGCTCTCAGAGGGCTGACACTGAAGCTTTCTTT

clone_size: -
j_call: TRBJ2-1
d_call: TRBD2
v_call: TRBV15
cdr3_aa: CATSRRRISGGGEQFF
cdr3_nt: TGTGCCACCAGCAGACGTCGAATTAGCGGGGGAGGTGAGCAGTTCTTC

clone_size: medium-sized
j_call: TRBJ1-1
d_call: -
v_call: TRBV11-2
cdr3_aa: CASSLGCGGFQQNTEAFF
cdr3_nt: TGTGCCAGCAGCTTAGGGTGCGGCGGCTTCCAGCAAAACACTGAAGCTTTCTTT

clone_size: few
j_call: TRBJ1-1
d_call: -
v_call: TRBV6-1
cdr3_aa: CASSEAVNTEAFF
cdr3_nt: TGTGCCAGCAGTGAGGCGGTGAACACTGAAGCTTTCTTT

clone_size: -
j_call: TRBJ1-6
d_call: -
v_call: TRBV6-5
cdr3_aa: CASSSSRGSYNSPLHF
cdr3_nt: TGTGCCAGCAGTTCCTCGCGGGGCTCCTATAATTCACCCCTCCATTTT

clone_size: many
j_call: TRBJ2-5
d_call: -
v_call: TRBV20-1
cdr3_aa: CSASKETQYF
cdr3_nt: TGCAGTGCTAGTAAGGAGACCCAGTACTTC

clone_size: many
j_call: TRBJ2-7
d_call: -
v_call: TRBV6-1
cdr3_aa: CASSDRRTGSSYEQYF
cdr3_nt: TGTGCCAGCAGTGATAGGAGAACAGGGAGCTCCTACGAGCAGTACTTC

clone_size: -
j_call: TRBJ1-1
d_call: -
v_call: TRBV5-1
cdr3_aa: CASSFGDNTEAFF
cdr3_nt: TGCGCCAGCAGCTTTGGGGATAACACTGAAGCTTTCTTT

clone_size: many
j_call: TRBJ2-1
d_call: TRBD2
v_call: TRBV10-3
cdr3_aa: CAISDSRGGFYNEQFF
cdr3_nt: TGTGCCATCAGTGACTCACGGGGGGGCTTTTACAATGAGCAGTTCTTC

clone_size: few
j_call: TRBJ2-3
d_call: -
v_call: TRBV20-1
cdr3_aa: CSASGVAPDTQYF
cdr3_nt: TGCAGTGCTAGCGGGGTGGCCCCAGATACGCAGTATTTT

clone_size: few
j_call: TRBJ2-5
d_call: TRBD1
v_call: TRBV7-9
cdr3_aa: CASSLTGGAETQYF
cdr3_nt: TGTGCCAGCAGCTTAACAGGGGGCGCAGAGACCCAGTACTTC

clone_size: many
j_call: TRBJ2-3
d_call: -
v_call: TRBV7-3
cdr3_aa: CASSLLGDAPSDTQYF
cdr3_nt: TGTGCCAGCAGCTTATTAGGGGACGCACCATCAGATACGCAGTATTTT

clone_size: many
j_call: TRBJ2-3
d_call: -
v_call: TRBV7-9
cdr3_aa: CASSLWMDTDTQYF
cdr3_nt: TGTGCCAGCAGCCTTTGGATGGACACAGATACGCAGTATTTT

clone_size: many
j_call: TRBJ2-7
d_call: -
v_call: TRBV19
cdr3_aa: CASSTPRSYEQYF
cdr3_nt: TGTGCCAGTAGTACCCCGAGATCCTACGAGCAGTACTTC

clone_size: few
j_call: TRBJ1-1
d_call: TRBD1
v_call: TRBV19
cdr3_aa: CASSRPGQGQNTEAFF
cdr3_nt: TGTGCCAGTAGTAGGCCGGGACAGGGGCAAAACACTGAAGCTTTCTTT